This T cell receptor (beta chain) was sequenced for a study of shared clonotypes between healthy human individuals. For the study at large: CD4 naive cells filled three plates per donor, CD4 memory three, CD8 naive two and CD8 memory one. The study's findings and limits: Tissues were not sampled, only blood, and their repertoires likely differ.

Clones were sequenced by immunoSEQ multiplex PCR, and TCRdb holds only the in-frame ones, with some missing. The sample contains some 1,900,000 clones, 85% to 95% of which appear only once. CD45RO-negative, CCR7-positively selected cells formed the naive CD8 fraction, excluding terminally differentiated effector memory CD45RA+ cells. The germline V gene encodes CDR1 DFQATT and CDR2 SNEGSKA (reference sequence). With 4 bases removed from V and 8 bases from J, the gap between germline ends came to 5 bases. The CDR3 spans 10 residues. To note about this clone: Its antigen is unidentified.

The TCR comes from a man aged 18 to 30 in good health. The source material was naive CD8+ T cells sorted from blood. The V call is TRBV20-1, the J call TRBJ1-4; D not resolved. The CDR3 coding sequence is TGCAGTGCTAAGATGGAAAAACTGTTTTTT. This encodes CSAKMEKLFF.